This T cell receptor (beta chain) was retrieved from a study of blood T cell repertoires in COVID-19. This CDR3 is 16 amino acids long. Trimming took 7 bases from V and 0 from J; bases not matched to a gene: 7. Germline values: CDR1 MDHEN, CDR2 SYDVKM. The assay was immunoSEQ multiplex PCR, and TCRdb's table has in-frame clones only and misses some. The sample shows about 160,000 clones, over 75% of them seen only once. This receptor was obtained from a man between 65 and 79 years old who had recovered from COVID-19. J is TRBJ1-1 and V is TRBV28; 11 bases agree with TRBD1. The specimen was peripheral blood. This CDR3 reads CASTRTGGYMNTEAFF. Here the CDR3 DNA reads TGTGCCAGCACCCGGACAGGGGGCTATATGAACACTGAAGCTTTCTTT.